This T cell receptor beta chain was found in a study of blood T cell repertoires in COVID-19. Across the study: Samples taken during acute and convalescent COVID-19 were collected in the United States, Italy and Spain. PBMCs, B-cell-depleted T cells, or T cells provided the cDNA or gDNA that made up the material.

This CDR3 has 15 residues. V dropped 10 bases and J dropped 0; count of bases not matched to a gene: 11. Germline CDR1 ENHRY, CDR2 SYGVKD. Per the original data handling: Cell counts per sample came from amplifying reference gene primers. Using immunoSEQ multiplex PCR, the repertoire was profiled, and TCRdb retains in-frame clones only, with some absent. V and J calls and clone size are copied from that table; D and trimming were computed from the DNA. The sample consists of around 90,000 clones, about nine tenths of them appearing once. The genes are TRBV10-3 and TRBJ1-1; 7 positions agree with TRBD1. Sequences were obtained from peripheral blood. The sequence was obtained from a male donor with acute or convalescent COVID-19. CDR3 nucleotides: TGTGCCACAGACGACAGGGAAAGGATGAACACTGAAGCTTTCTTT. It yields the protein CATDDRERMNTEAFF.